A single sample gave rise to the 25 T cell receptor beta chains below, sequenced in a study of shared clonotypes between healthy human individuals. Sequenced by immunoSEQ multiplex PCR; TCRdb stores in-frame clones only, minus some. The sample carries 950,000 to 1,100,000 clones, roughly 74% recorded once. Sequencing was carried out using memory CD4+ T cells from PBMCs. Subset reported: CD45RA-negative fraction. These receptors all stem from a man aged 18 to 29 in good health. Some clones in this sample may be carry-over from other donors' samples.

This chain's CDR3 is CASSRGNYPLNTGELFF. CDR3 coding DNA: TGTGCCAGCAGCCGCGGGAACTATCCTTTGAACACCGGGGAGCTGTTTTTT. The chain has TRBV28 and TRBJ2-2; D may be TRBD2 (6 bases). The germline V gene encodes CDR1 MDHEN and CDR2 SYDVKM. The CDR3 is 17 residues long. The germline V and J ends were trimmed by 6 bases and 1 base, with 18 bases remaining between them. The whole variable domain, filled in from reference TRBV28 and TRBJ2-2, reads DVKVTQSSRYLVKRTGEKVFLECVQDMDHENMFWYRQDPGLGLRLIYFSYDVKMKEKGDIPEGYSVSREKKERFSLILESASTNQTSMYLCASSRGNYPLNTGELFFGEGSRLTVL.

The chain combines TRBV6-5 with TRBJ2-1; 7 bases map to TRBD2. CDR3 size: 15 residues. The junction had 8 bases not matched to a gene; V was cut back by 3 bases and J by 6 bases. CDR1 and CDR2 from the germline V gene are MNHEY and SVGAGI. The CDR3 sequence is CASSYQGGVGNEQFF. DNA of the CDR3: TGTGCCAGCAGTTATCAGGGAGGGGTAGGCAATGAGCAGTTCTTC.

The chain combines TRBV19 with TRBJ1-1, with D hard to call. Per the germline V gene, CDR1 is LNHDA and CDR2 is SQIVND (reference sequence). V was shortened by 9 bases and J by 1 base, with 15 bases between the two germline ends. The CDR3 loop spans 14 amino acids. The CDR3 region is CASFPVGRNTEAFF. CDR3 sequence (DNA): TGTGCCAGCTTCCCGGTGGGGAGGAACACTGAAGCTTTCTTT.

This clone appeared a few times. The chain combines TRBV14 with TRBJ1-1, with unresolved D. CDR1 and CDR2 (germline): SGHDN, FVKESK. V was pared by 2 bases and J by 4 bases, with 8 bases between. CDR3 size: 13 residues. This CDR3 reads CASSQQWRTEAFF. The CDR3 coding sequence is TGTGCCAGCAGCCAACAATGGCGCACTGAAGCTTTCTTT.

This clone has only a few counts. The chain links TRBV5-1 to TRBJ1-1; D is possibly TRBD1 (5 bases). The germline gives CDR1 SGHRS, CDR2 YFSETQ. The CDR3 consists of 15 residues. Trimming took off 2 bases at V and 3 bases at J, with 14 bases between the two ends. CDR3 in DNA: TGCGCCAGCAGCTTAACGGGAGGGGCGGACACTGAAGCTTTCTTT. Translating gives CASSLTGGADTEAFF.

The CDR3 nucleotides are TGCAGCGGGGCACAGGGACAGGGCTCCTACAATGAGCAGTTCTTC. This sequence encodes CSGAQGQGSYNEQFF. The rearrangement uses TRBV29-1 and TRBJ2-1, with TRBD1 matching over 9 bases. V lost 7 bases, J lost 0 bases, and 7 bases stayed unmatched. Germline values: CDR1 SQVTM, CDR2 ANQGSEA. The CDR3 sequence is 15 residues long.

The V and J genes are TRBV7-3 and TRBJ2-7; weak D call: TRBD2 (6 bases). Trimming removed 11 bases at V and 3 bases at J, with 23 bases between. Germline V gives CDR1 SGHTA, CDR2 FQGTGA. The CDR3 has 15 amino acids. CDR3 amino acids: CAGIIRDSYVYEQYF. The CDR3 DNA is TGTGCCGGCATAATCCGGGACTCGTATGTCTACGAGCAGTACTTC.

The chain links TRBV6-1 to TRBJ2-7, with 7 nucleotides matching TRBD1. Germline V gene sequence: CDR1 MNHNS, CDR2 SASEGT. V lost 0 bases to trimming and J lost 4 bases; unmatched junction nucleotides: 3. CDR3 size: 14 residues. The CDR3 sequence: CASSEAGGWYEQYF. The CDR3 bases are TGTGCCAGCAGTGAAGCAGGGGGCTGGTACGAGCAGTACTTC.

J is TRBJ2-7 and V is TRBV19; perhaps TRBD2 as D (5 bases). The ends were cut back, 6 bases at V and 3 bases at J, with 12 bases in the middle. Germline V gives CDR1 LNHDA, CDR2 SQIVND (reference sequence). CDR3 length: 13 amino acids. The CDR3 coding sequence is TGTGCCAGTAGCGGACTGGAAAACTACGAGCAGTACTTC. It codes for CASSGLENYEQYF.

The chain has TRBV28 and TRBJ1-5, with 8 bases matching TRBD1. Germline V CDR1 and CDR2: MDHEN, SYDVKM. Germline trimming cut 6 bases from V and 5 bases from J; bases unmatched to any gene: 12. CDR3 length: 16 residues. CDR3 DNA sequence: TGTGCCAGCAGCCGTGGACAGGGATCCTTCTATCAGCCCCAGCATTTT. Translated, it gives CASSRGQGSFYQPQHF.

This clone occurred many times. J is TRBJ1-2 and V is TRBV27; the D is unclear. From germline, CDR1 is MNHEY and CDR2 SMNVEV (reference sequence). Deletions cut 1 base from V and 14 bases from J, with 20 bases between. The CDR3 is 14 amino acids. In DNA, the CDR3 is TGTGCCAGCAGTTTATTGAGGGTTACCGCTGGCAGTACCTTC. Its protein product is CASSLLRVTAGSTF.

This sequence joins TRBV11-3 and TRBJ2-3, with D tentatively TRBD2 (6 bases). Germline V gives CDR1 SGHNT, CDR2 YENEEA. V was cut by 1 base and J by 14 bases, with 10 bases left in between. CDR3 length: 11 residues. CDR3 sequence (DNA): TGTGCCAGCAGCTTAGGGGGGACTCGGTATTTT. Its protein is CASSLGGTRYF.

The genes are TRBV5-4 and TRBJ2-5, with no clear D. V was clipped by 5 bases and J by 4 bases, with 15 bases between them. The CDR3 has 14 amino acids. Germline values: CDR1 SGHNT, CDR2 YYREEE (reference sequence). CDR3 coding DNA: TGTGCCAGCAGTCCGCGTACGACTGGAGAGACCCAGTACTTC. Its protein product is CASSPRTTGETQYF. Complete variable domain (other parts from reference TRBV5-4 and TRBJ2-5): ETGVTQSPTHLIKTRGQQVTLRCSSQSGHNTVSWYQQALGQGPQFIFQYYREEENGRGNFPPRFSGLQFPNYSSELNVNALELDDSALYLCASSPRTTGETQYFGPGTRLLVL.

CDR3 in amino acids: CAITARGAEAFF. The CDR3 DNA follows: TGTGCCATCACGGCCAGGGGGGCTGAAGCTTTCTTT. The chain employs TRBV28 and TRBJ1-1; 7 bases map to TRBD1. The CDR3 spans 12 residues. Losses at the gene ends were 10 bases for V and 6 bases for J; bases not matched to a gene: 8. Germline values: CDR1 MDHEN, CDR2 SYDVKM.

The rearrangement uses TRBV7-9 and TRBJ1-6, with D maybe TRBD1 (5 bases). The germline V gene encodes CDR1 SEHNR and CDR2 FQNEAQ (reference sequence). This CDR3 has 14 residues. The ends were cut back, 8 bases at V and 6 bases at J, with 14 bases in the middle. The CDR3 loop is CASGARGSNSPLHF. The CDR3 DNA is TGTGCCAGCGGGGCTCGGGGGAGTAATTCACCCCTCCACTTT. Combining the CDR3 with reference TRBV7-9 and TRBJ1-6 gives the whole variable domain DTGVSQNPRHKITKRGQNVTFRCDPISEHNRLYWYRQTLGQGPEFLTYFQNEAQLEKSRLLSDRFSAERPKGSFSTLEIQRTEQGDSAMYLCASGARGSNSPLHFGNGTRLTVT.

This sequence joins TRBV5-6 and TRBJ2-4; TRBD1 agrees at 7 bases. The V and J ends lost 4 bases and 5 bases, in that order; junction bases with no gene match: 6. Germline loops: CDR1 SGHDT, CDR2 YYEEEE. The CDR3 has 14 amino acids. DNA for the CDR3: TGTGCCAGCAGCGCCGCCACAGGGGAAAACATTCAGTACTTC. As protein: CASSAATGENIQYF. The full variable domain, completed using reference TRBV5-6 and TRBJ2-4, is DAGVTQSPTHLIKTRGQQVTLRCSPKSGHDTVSWYQQALGQGPQFIFQYYEEEERQRGNFPDRFSGHQFPNYSSELNVNALLLGDSALYLCASSAATGENIQYFGAGTRLSVL.

The chain carries TRBV2 and TRBJ1-5; D perhaps matches TRBD1 (6 bases). V lost 6 bases and J 6 bases, leaving 15 bases between the germline ends. The germline V gene encodes CDR1 SNHLY and CDR2 FYNNEI. The CDR3 extends over 14 amino acids. The DNA of the CDR3 is TGTGCCAGCAGGGGACACCTAGCTGCTCAGCCCCAGCATTTT. It is translated as CASRGHLAAQPQHF. The variable domain in full, completed from reference TRBV2 and TRBJ1-5, reads EPEVTQTPSHQVTQMGQEVILRCVPISNHLYFYWYRQILGQKVEFLVSFYNNEISEKSEIFDDQFSVERPDGSNFTLKIRSTKLEDSAMYFCASRGHLAAQPQHFGDGTRLSIL.

V and J are TRBV5-1 and TRBJ1-4; unclear D gene. Germline V gene data show CDR1 as SGHRS and CDR2 as YFSETQ. V dropped 0 bases and J dropped 3 bases, with 6 bases sitting between them. This CDR3 comprises 14 residues. The CDR3 region is CASSLATSNEKLFF. The CDR3 DNA reads as TGCGCCAGCAGCTTGGCGACCTCTAATGAAAAACTGTTTTTT.

This clone was seen a few times. The chain uses TRBV19 and TRBJ1-1; the D is unclear. With 6 bases removed from V and 0 bases from J, the gap between germline ends came to 8 bases. The germline gives CDR1 LNHDA, CDR2 SQIVND (reference sequence). The length of the CDR3 is 13 residues. In DNA, the CDR3 is TGTGCCAGTAGCCCGCCCTTGAACACTGAAGCTTTCTTT. Its translation is CASSPPLNTEAFF.

This chain connects TRBV18 to TRBJ2-1, with D perhaps matching TRBD2 (5 bases). This CDR3 is built from 13 residues. CDR1 is KGHSH, CDR2 LQKENI, per germline. The ends were cut back, 2 bases at V and 7 bases at J, with 9 bases in the middle. Written as DNA, the CDR3 is TGTGCCAGCTCACCAAGGACTCCGAATGAGCAGTTCTTC. Translated, it gives CASSPRTPNEQFF.

This chain connects TRBV7-6 to TRBJ2-3; weak D call: TRBD2 (6 bases). The V end lost 5 bases, the J end lost 5 bases, and 11 bases lay between the germline ends. CDR1 SGHVS and CDR2 FNYEAQ come from the germline V gene. The CDR3 is 13 residues long. Here the CDR3 DNA reads TGTGCCAGCAGCGAACTAGCCAAAGATACGCAGTATTTT. Protein: CASSELAKDTQYF.

The chain couples TRBV10-3 to TRBJ2-3, with TRBD2 identical over 13 bases. Germline lookup yields CDR1 ENHRY and CDR2 SYGVKD. This CDR3 has 17 amino acids. V lost 6 bases and J lost 2; bases outside the gene matches: 8. The DNA of the CDR3 is TGTGCCATCAGCTCGACCGGGACTAGCGGGATCACAGATACGCAGTATTTT. Encoded protein: CAISSTGTSGITDTQYF.

The J gene is TRBJ2-1, the V gene TRBV7-3; TRBD2 agrees at 7 bases. Trimming at V came to 5 bases and at J to 6 bases, leaving 7 bases not matched to a gene. This CDR3 is built from 14 residues. The germline V gene encodes CDR1 SGHTA and CDR2 FQGTGA. CDR3 bases: TGTGCCAGCAGCCCGCGGACTAGTCCCAATGAGCAGTTCTTC. Its translation: CASSPRTSPNEQFF.

For the CDR3, the DNA is TGTGCCAGCAGCTCCCGCGTCGGGGTGGTTCACAATGAGCAGTTCTTC. Amino acid sequence: CASSSRVGVVHNEQFF. The chain joins TRBV5-4 to TRBJ2-1; a weak D match, TRBD2 (5 bases). Trimming took off 3 bases at V and 5 bases at J, with 18 bases between the two ends. This CDR3 has 16 amino acids. In germline, CDR1 is SGHNT, CDR2 YYREEE (reference sequence). The full variable domain, completed using reference TRBV5-4 and TRBJ2-1, is ETGVTQSPTHLIKTRGQQVTLRCSSQSGHNTVSWYQQALGQGPQFIFQYYREEENGRGNFPPRFSGLQFPNYSSELNVNALELDDSALYLCASSSRVGVVHNEQFFGPGTRLTVL.

For this clone: Other DNA sequences within the sample encode an identical CDR3. The gene calls are TRBV18 and TRBJ1-5, with TRBD1 identical over 8 bases. This CDR3 spans 13 amino acids. CDR1 and CDR2 from the germline V gene are KGHSH and LQKENI. The V segment lost 4 bases and the J segment 5 bases; nucleotides outside the gene matches: 1. The CDR3 sequence is CASSLGQDQPQHF. As DNA, the CDR3 is TGTGCCAGCTCACTGGGACAGGATCAGCCCCAGCATTTT.